This TCR beta chain stems from a study of T cell responses to AZD1222 COVID-19 vaccine. Study conclusions and caveats: Spike-spanning, vaccine-associated CD4 TCRs were dominant at 160-218 and 743-854.

The assay was immunoSEQ multiplex PCR, and TCRdb's table has in-frame clones only and misses some. The sample contains 100,000 to 150,000 clones, around 93% of which appear only once. The V gene end was trimmed by 5 bases and the J gene end by 8 bases; junction bases not matched to a gene: 7. The CDR3 covers 15 residues. The germline CDR1 and CDR2 sequences are SGHNT and YYREEE (reference sequence). In regard to this clone: The antigen remains undetermined.

The source was peripheral blood, collected on day 0 of AZD1222 vaccination. The chain uses TRBV5-4 and TRBJ2-1; 13 nucleotides agree with TRBD2. The clonotype originates from an adult in good health. The CDR3 DNA sequence: TGTGCCAGCAGTCGGACTAGCGGGAGCTTTGATGAGCAGTTCTTC. The encoded protein is CASSRTSGSFDEQFF. Using reference TRBV5-4 and TRBJ2-1 for the parts outside the CDR3, the full variable domain is ETGVTQSPTHLIKTRGQQVTLRCSSQSGHNTVSWYQQALGQGPQFIFQYYREEENGRGNFPPRFSGLQFPNYSSELNVNALELDDSALYLCASSRTSGSFDEQFFGPGTRLTVL.